This TCR beta chain appears in the sequencing data of a study of blood T cell repertoires in COVID-19. The assay was immunoSEQ multiplex PCR, and TCRdb's table has in-frame clones only and misses some. The sample consists of 330,000 or so clones, approximately 92% of them appearing once. Germline lookup yields CDR1 MDHEN and CDR2 SYDVKM. With V trimmed by 5 bases and J by 3 bases, 7 bases remained unmatched. This CDR3 region has 15 residues. The chain combines TRBV28 with TRBJ1-5; the match to TRBD1 covers 7 bases. Material for sequencing was PBMCs or T cells enriched from blood (not recorded which). This TCR derives from a young woman who had recovered from COVID-19. CDR3 in amino acids: CASSLQGGINQPQHF. The CDR3, as DNA: TGTGCCAGCAGTCTGCAAGGGGGCATCAATCAGCCCCAGCATTTT. The full variable domain, its missing parts supplied by reference TRBV28 and TRBJ1-5, is DVKVTQSSRYLVKRTGEKVFLECVQDMDHENMFWYRQDPGLGLRLIYFSYDVKMKEKGDIPEGYSVSREKKERFSLILESASTNQTSMYLCASSLQGGINQPQHFGDGTRLSIL.